Shown below are 3 T cell receptor beta chains from a single sample sequenced in a study of blood T cell repertoires in COVID-19. Method: immunoSEQ multiplex PCR; TCRdb's copy keeps in-frame clones and lacks some. The table has about 330,000 clones, approximately 88% seen once. The specimen sequenced was peripheral blood. The origin of the receptors is a man younger than 30 who had recovered from COVID-19.

The chain combines TRBV5-1 with TRBJ2-5; 14 bases are shared with TRBD2. This CDR3 region has 16 residues. CDR1 SGHRS and CDR2 YFSETQ come from the germline V gene. Losses at the gene ends were 4 bases for V and 4 bases for J; bases not matched to a gene: 6. The CDR3 sequence is CASSPNGLAGGETQYF. The DNA for the CDR3 is TGCGCCAGCAGCCCAAACGGACTAGCGGGGGGAGAGACCCAGTACTTC.

The V and J genes are TRBV11-3 and TRBJ2-1; possible D gene TRBD1, 6 bases. The length of the CDR3 is 14 residues. Looked up from germline, CDR1 is SGHNT and CDR2 is YENEEA. The germline V and J ends were trimmed by 5 bases and 3 bases, with 11 bases remaining between them. CDR3 loop: CASSPKTGYNEQFF. CDR3 sequence (DNA): TGTGCCAGCAGCCCCAAGACAGGCTACAATGAGCAGTTCTTC.

This chain links TRBV5-1 with TRBJ2-2; 9 nucleotides match TRBD2. The CDR3 loop spans 15 amino acids. CDR1 SGHRS and CDR2 YFSETQ come from the germline V gene. After removal of 4 bases from V and 1 base from J, the junction contained 2 bases not matched to a gene. CDR3 sequence: CASSRTSENTGELFF. The CDR3 region has the DNA TGCGCCAGCAGCAGGACTAGCGAGAACACCGGGGAGCTGTTTTTT.